These 27 T cell receptor beta chains were sequenced from one sample in a study of cytomegalovirus exposure and HLA in healthy donors. Vbeta (60) and Jbeta (13) primers were used in the PCR. The protocol was immunoSEQ multiplex PCR, while the TCRdb copy is restricted to in-frame clones and leaves out a portion. The sample yields 100,000 to 150,000 clones, approximately 81% seen once. Sequenced: PBMCs. The receptors here all came from a woman in her thirties or forties in good health and CMV-seronegative.

This clone was counted a few times. The gene calls are TRBV2 and TRBJ1-5; D gene ambiguous. CDR1 and CDR2 from the germline V gene are SNHLY and FYNNEI. Trimming cost V 3 bases and J 9 bases, with 9 bases left between them. The CDR3 contains 12 residues. The CDR3 coding sequence is TGTGCCAGCAGTGATTCGGGAGGGCCCCAGCATTTT. Protein: CASSDSGGPQHF.

This clone was observed once. V gene TRBV18 combines with J gene TRBJ2-7; 9 nucleotides agree with TRBD1. After removal of 1 base from V and 3 bases from J, the junction contained 1 base not matched to a gene. CDR3 size: 14 residues. Per germline, CDR1 KGHSH and CDR2 LQKENI. CDR3 amino acids: CASSPLDRGYEQYF. Written as DNA, the CDR3 is TGTGCCAGCTCACCACTGGACAGGGGCTACGAGCAGTACTTC.

The genes are TRBV27 and TRBJ2-1; a possible D gene is TRBD1 (5 bases). Trimming took 6 bases from V and 15 from J, leaving 18 bases between them. CDR1 MNHEY and CDR2 SMNVEV come from the germline V gene (reference sequence). The CDR3 consists of 12 residues. The CDR3 coding sequence is TGTGCCAGCAGCTTGCCCAAAGGGGTATGGTTCTTC. Protein: CASSLPKGVWFF.

The table lists this clone with a few counts. CDR3 loop: CASSLTGASPLHF. The CDR3 bases are TGTGCCAGCAGCTTGACAGGAGCGTCACCCCTCCACTTT. This chain uses TRBV5-6 with TRBJ1-6, with a tentative D call TRBD1 (5 bases). The germline V gene encodes CDR1 SGHDT and CDR2 YYEEEE. Trimming took off 1 base at V and 10 bases at J, with 9 bases between the two ends. The CDR3 sequence is 13 residues long. Full variable domain (remainder filled in from reference TRBV5-6 and TRBJ1-6): DAGVTQSPTHLIKTRGQQVTLRCSPKSGHDTVSWYQQALGQGPQFIFQYYEEEERQRGNFPDRFSGHQFPNYSSELNVNALLLGDSALYLCASSLTGASPLHFGNGTRLTVT.

This sequence joins TRBV6-6 and TRBJ1-2; D is ambiguous. The CDR3 extends over 14 amino acids. Trimming removed 2 bases from V and 4 bases from J, with 11 bases in between. Per the germline V gene, CDR1 is MNHNY and CDR2 is SVGAGI (reference sequence). The CDR3: CASSYREGLYGYTF. DNA of the CDR3: TGTGCCAGCAGTTACCGTGAGGGCCTCTATGGCTACACCTTC.

CDR3 protein: CASSVGQGARTEAFF. Here the CDR3 DNA reads TGTGCCAGCAGCGTGGGACAGGGGGCACGAACTGAAGCTTTCTTT. V usage is TRBV9 and J usage is TRBJ1-1; the match to TRBD1 covers 12 bases. Trimming removed 2 bases from V and 5 bases from J; junction bases left unmatched: 4. The CDR3 has 15 amino acids. Germline values: CDR1 SGDLS, CDR2 YYNGEE. Full variable domain (outside the CDR3, taken from reference TRBV9 and TRBJ1-1): DSGVTQTPKHLITATGQRVTLRCSPRSGDLSVYWYQQSLDQGLQFLIQYYNGEERAKGNILERFSAQQFPDLHSELNLSSLELGDSALYFCASSVGQGARTEAFFGQGTRLTVV.

The rearrangement links TRBV7-8 to TRBJ1-1, with TRBD1 identical over 10 bases. The J segment lost 6 bases and the V segment lost 3 bases, leaving 10 bases of the junction unmatched. The germline CDR1 and CDR2 sequences are SGHVS and FQNEAQ. The CDR3 is 16 amino acids. Here the CDR3 DNA reads TGTGCCAGCAGCTTTACGACAGGGGGCGCACCATCTGAAGCTTTCTTT. As protein: CASSFTTGGAPSEAFF.

The V and J genes are TRBV7-2 and TRBJ2-4; TRBD2 matches at 7 bases. V lost 1 base to trimming and J lost 5 bases; unmatched junction nucleotides: 11. Germline CDR1 SGHTA, CDR2 FQGNSA. The CDR3 is 17 residues long. CDR3 in DNA: TGTGCCAGCAGCTTAGGCTTAGGAGCGGGGAAGGAAAACATTCAGTACTTC. Protein: CASSLGLGAGKENIQYF.

The chain joins TRBV27 to TRBJ1-2; D is undetermined. The V and J ends lost 5 bases and 4 bases respectively, with 14 bases between them. The CDR3 consists of 14 residues. Germline values: CDR1 MNHEY, CDR2 SMNVEV (reference sequence). The CDR3 protein is CASSVDIGFYGYTF. The CDR3 coding sequence is TGTGCCAGCAGTGTTGACATCGGATTCTATGGCTACACCTTC.

This chain links TRBV6-5 with TRBJ2-2; 12 nucleotides align to TRBD2. Unmatched junction bases numbered 0, after V lost 0 bases and J lost 4 bases. Germline V gene lookup returns CDR1 MNHEY and CDR2 SVGAGI. The CDR3 length is 16 residues. The CDR3 coding sequence is TGTGCCAGCAGTTACTCGACTAGCGGGAGCACCGGGGAGCTGTTTTTT. This translates into CASSYSTSGSTGELFF.

Only one count was recorded for this clone. This chain links TRBV7-3 with TRBJ2-3, with 10 bases aligning to TRBD2. Germline CDR1 SGHTA, CDR2 FQGTGA. This CDR3 is 19 amino acids long. V gave up 1 base and J gave up 0 bases; unmatched junction bases: 10. CDR3: CASSLKGWASGSSTDTQYF. As DNA, the CDR3 is TGTGCCAGCAGCTTAAAAGGATGGGCTAGCGGGAGTAGCACAGATACGCAGTATTTT.

CDR3 nucleotides: TGTGCCAGCAGCCATCGCTCGGTGATGAACACTGAAGCTTTCTTT. It encodes CASSHRSVMNTEAFF. V is TRBV6-5 and J is TRBJ1-1, with unresolved D. The CDR3 has 15 amino acids. Germline V gene data show CDR1 as MNHEY and CDR2 as SVGAGI. V was cut by 6 bases and J by 0 bases, with 14 bases left in between.

The gene calls are TRBV4-1 and TRBJ2-1; TRBD2 matches 8 bases. The CDR3 has 16 residues. Trimming at V came to 1 base and at J to 9 bases, leaving 11 bases not matched to a gene. The germline CDR1 and CDR2 sequences are MGHRA and YSYEKL. CDR3 nucleotide sequence: TGCGCCAGCAGCCAAGCCTCCTCGGGACTAGAATTTGAGCAGTTCTTC. It codes for CASSQASSGLEFEQFF.

The chain links TRBV7-2 to TRBJ2-1, with a tentative D call TRBD1 (6 bases). The CDR3 runs to 13 residues. The V and J ends lost 3 bases and 5 bases respectively, with 8 bases between them. CDR1 is SGHTA and CDR2 is FQGNSA in the germline V gene. This CDR3 is CASSFAGDNEQFF. Here the CDR3 DNA reads TGTGCCAGCAGCTTCGCAGGGGACAATGAGCAGTTCTTC.

Only a few counts were recorded for this clone. V gene TRBV6-1 combines with J gene TRBJ1-1, with D hard to call. V was shortened by 6 bases and J by 1 base, with 15 bases between the two germline ends. This CDR3 comprises 15 residues. CDR1 and CDR2 (germline): MNHNS, SASEGT. CDR3 protein: CASRGARGANTEAFF. The DNA for the CDR3 is TGTGCCAGCAGGGGAGCGAGAGGCGCGAACACTGAAGCTTTCTTT.

The chain uses TRBV6-5 and TRBJ1-5; 10 bases map to TRBD1. V gave up 5 bases and J gave up 1 base; unmatched junction bases: 2. The CDR3 has 15 amino acids. Germline V CDR1 and CDR2: MNHEY, SVGAGI. The CDR3 is CASSGDRGSNQPQHF. In DNA form, the CDR3 reads TGTGCCAGCAGTGGGGACAGGGGCAGCAATCAGCCCCAGCATTTT.

The rearrangement links TRBV4-1 to TRBJ1-3; D may be TRBD1 (5 bases). Per the germline V gene, CDR1 is MGHRA and CDR2 is YSYEKL. The germline V and J ends were trimmed by 1 base and 2 bases, with 15 bases remaining between them. The CDR3 has 17 amino acids. The CDR3 region has the DNA TGCGCCAGCAGCCAAGTGGGGCCGGGAGGGACTGGAAACACCATATATTTT. Translation: CASSQVGPGGTGNTIYF.

The chain carries TRBV5-1 and TRBJ2-1, with D possibly matching TRBD1 (5 bases). Germline CDR1 is SGHRS and CDR2 is YFSETQ. The CDR3 extends over 13 amino acids. V was trimmed by 0 bases and J by 12 bases, leaving 13 bases between them. Written as DNA, the CDR3 is TGCGCCAGCAGCTTGGACTTGGTAACAGGGCAGTTCTTC. Its translation is CASSLDLVTGQFF.

This chain connects TRBV11-2 to TRBJ1-5; D might be TRBD1 (5 bases). This CDR3 contains 17 residues. Germline values: CDR1 SGHAT, CDR2 FQNNGV. Between the trimmed V and J ends, which lost 2 bases and 2 bases, there was a span of 16 bases. The CDR3 is CASSLNMDTRGNQPQHF. CDR3 DNA sequence: TGTGCCAGCAGCTTAAACATGGACACCCGAGGCAATCAGCCCCAGCATTTT.

This chain joins TRBV5-1 and TRBJ1-2; D is unclear. CDR3 length: 18 amino acids. Per the germline V gene, CDR1 is SGHRS and CDR2 is YFSETQ. V shed 4 bases and J shed 3 bases, with 25 bases lying between them. Here the CDR3 DNA reads TGCGCCAGCAGCCCGCCGGGAGATTTATCCACCTGGGACTATGGCTACACCTTC. It yields the protein CASSPPGDLSTWDYGYTF.

In nucleotides, the CDR3 is TGTGCCAGCAGTCCTAGATACGAGCAGTACTTC. It codes for CASSPRYEQYF. The rearrangement links TRBV11-2 to TRBJ2-7; D call uncertain. Trimming left V 6 bases short and J 4 bases short, with 7 bases between. Per the germline V gene, CDR1 is SGHAT and CDR2 is FQNNGV. The CDR3 is 11 amino acids.

The sample holds a few counts of this clone. The V call is TRBV6-4, the J call TRBJ2-1, with 9 bases fitting TRBD2. Germline V gene lookup returns CDR1 MRHNA and CDR2 SNTAGT. There are 14 residues in the CDR3. Trimming cost V 3 bases and J 6 bases; bases outside gene matches: 3. The CDR3 DNA follows: TGTGCCAGCAGTGAGGCTAGCGGGGCCAATGAGCAGTTCTTC. Translated, it gives CASSEASGANEQFF.

A single count supports this clone. The V gene is TRBV29-1, the J gene TRBJ1-1; perhaps TRBD1 as D (6 bases). V was trimmed by 2 bases and J by 3 bases, leaving 7 bases between them. The length of the CDR3 is 12 residues. CDR1 and CDR2 from the germline V gene are SQVTM and ANQGSEA. In DNA form, the CDR3 reads TGCAGCGTTGAACCAGGGGACACTGAAGCTTTCTTT. Amino acid sequence: CSVEPGDTEAFF.

The V call is TRBV5-8, the J call TRBJ1-6, with D unresolved. V was cut by 4 bases and J by 11 bases, with 10 bases left in between. CDR1 is SGHTS, CDR2 YDEGEE, per germline. The CDR3 runs 12 residues. The CDR3 is CASSEFRAPLHF. Here the CDR3 DNA reads TGTGCCAGCAGCGAATTCCGGGCACCCCTCCACTTT.

The chain uses TRBV29-1 and TRBJ1-1, with 12 bases that match TRBD1. V was pared by 4 bases and J by 3 bases, with 9 bases of the junction left unmatched. Germline values: CDR1 SQVTM, CDR2 ANQGSEA. The CDR3 has 16 residues. CDR3 amino acids: CSVGRDRGRSDTEAFF. The CDR3, as DNA: TGCAGCGTTGGCCGGGACAGGGGGCGGTCGGACACTGAAGCTTTCTTT. Full variable domain (missing parts from reference TRBV29-1 and TRBJ1-1): SAVISQKPSRDICQRGTSLTIQCQVDSQVTMMFWYRQQPGQSLTLIATANQGSEATYESGFVIDKFPISRPNLTFSTLTVSNMSPEDSSIYLCSVGRDRGRSDTEAFFGQGTRLTVV.

The chain uses TRBV28 and TRBJ1-2; D gene ambiguous. Germline V gene sequence: CDR1 MDHEN, CDR2 SYDVKM. Trimming left V 3 bases short and J 3 bases short, with 8 bases between. This CDR3 spans 13 amino acids. CDR3 in DNA: TGTGCCAGCAGTTTGGGCGGGTACTATGGCTACACCTTC. Translated, it gives CASSLGGYYGYTF.

The rearrangement links TRBV7-6 to TRBJ1-1; D possibly corresponds to TRBD1 (6 bases). Deletions cut 2 bases from V and 4 bases from J, with 11 bases between. The germline V gene has CDR1 SGHVS and CDR2 FNYEAQ. CDR3 length: 14 amino acids. Written as DNA, the CDR3 is TGTGCCAGCAGCTTATGGGGGCAGACCACTGAAGCTTTCTTT. It encodes CASSLWGQTTEAFF.